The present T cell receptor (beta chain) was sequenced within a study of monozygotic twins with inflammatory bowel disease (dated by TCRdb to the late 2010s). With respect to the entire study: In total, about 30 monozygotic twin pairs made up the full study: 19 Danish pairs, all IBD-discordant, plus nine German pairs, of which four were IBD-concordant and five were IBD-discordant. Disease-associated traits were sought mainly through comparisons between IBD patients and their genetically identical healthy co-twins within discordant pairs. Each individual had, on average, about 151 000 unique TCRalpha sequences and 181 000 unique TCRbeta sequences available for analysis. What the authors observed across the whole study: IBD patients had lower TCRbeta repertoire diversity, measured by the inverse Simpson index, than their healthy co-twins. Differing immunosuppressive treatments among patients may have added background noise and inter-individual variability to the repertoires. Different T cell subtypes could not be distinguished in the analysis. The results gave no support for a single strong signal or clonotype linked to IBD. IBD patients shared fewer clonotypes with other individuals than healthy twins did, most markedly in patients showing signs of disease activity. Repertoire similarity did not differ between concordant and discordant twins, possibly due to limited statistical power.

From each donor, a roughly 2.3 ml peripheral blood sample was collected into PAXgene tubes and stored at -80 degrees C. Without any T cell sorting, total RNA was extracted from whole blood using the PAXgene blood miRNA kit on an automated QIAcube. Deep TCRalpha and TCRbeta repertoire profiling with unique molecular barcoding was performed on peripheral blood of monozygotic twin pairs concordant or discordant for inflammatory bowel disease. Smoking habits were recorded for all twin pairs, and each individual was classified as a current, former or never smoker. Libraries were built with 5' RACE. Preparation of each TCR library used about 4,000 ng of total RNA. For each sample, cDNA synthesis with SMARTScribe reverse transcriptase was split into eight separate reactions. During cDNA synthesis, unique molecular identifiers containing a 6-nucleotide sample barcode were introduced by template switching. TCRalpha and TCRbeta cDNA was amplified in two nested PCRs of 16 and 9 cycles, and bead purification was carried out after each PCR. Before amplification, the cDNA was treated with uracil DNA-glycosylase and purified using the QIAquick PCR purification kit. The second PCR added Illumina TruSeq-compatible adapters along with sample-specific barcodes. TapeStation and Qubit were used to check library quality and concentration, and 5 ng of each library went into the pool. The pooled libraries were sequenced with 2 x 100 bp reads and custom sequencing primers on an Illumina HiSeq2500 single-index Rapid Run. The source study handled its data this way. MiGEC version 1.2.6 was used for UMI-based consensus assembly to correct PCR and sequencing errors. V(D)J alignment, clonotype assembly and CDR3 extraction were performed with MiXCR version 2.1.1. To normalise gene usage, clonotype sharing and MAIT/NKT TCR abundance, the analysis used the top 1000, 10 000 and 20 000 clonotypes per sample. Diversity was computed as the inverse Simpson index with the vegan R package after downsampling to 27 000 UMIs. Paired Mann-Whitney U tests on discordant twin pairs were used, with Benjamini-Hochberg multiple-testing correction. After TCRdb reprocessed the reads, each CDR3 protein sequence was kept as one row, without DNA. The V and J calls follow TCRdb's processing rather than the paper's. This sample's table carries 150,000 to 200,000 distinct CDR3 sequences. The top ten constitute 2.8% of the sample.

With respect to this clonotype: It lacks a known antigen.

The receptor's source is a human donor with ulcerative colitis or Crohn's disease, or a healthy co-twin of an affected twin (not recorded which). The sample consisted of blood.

The CDR3 is CASRMLAGEDTDTQYF. The chain was built from TRBV27 and TRBJ2-3; TCRdb proposes TRBD2, but this gene call is untestable without DNA. Measured from the cysteine to the phenylalanine, the CDR3 is 16 residues long. Only the protein is available. CDR1 and CDR2 are drawn from the germline V gene (reference sequence): MNHEY, SMNVEV.